The clone carrying this T cell receptor (beta chain) has just a few counts. A junction boundary mismatches the germline segment, possibly from a read error. Uncontrolled infection, other autoimmune disease, pregnancy or lactation disqualified patients from enrolment. Diagnosis relied on clinical symptoms, serum thyroxine and TRAb, thyroid ultrasound and orbital computed tomography. The data were taken from a study of T cells in Graves' hyperthyroidism and ophthalmopathy. RNA transcripts gave rise to amplified TCR beta CDR3 regions. A set of HTBI primers served as the primers for a first-round RT-PCR of the TCR CDR3. MiXCR, applied by TCRdb to the multiplex PCR reads, yields one record per CDR3 protein. In the table there are some 720,000 distinct CDR3 sequences, about a sixth of which are singletons. This CDR3 spans 17 amino acids. CDR1 and CDR2 (germline): KGHSH, LQKENI.

The sequence came from a man aged 18 to 29 with Graves' hyperthyroidism. V is TRBV18 and J is TRBJ2-7; 10 bases map to TRBD1. The sample consisted of blood. CDR3 in DNA: TGTGTCAGCTCAGCGACGACAGGGGGCGACCCAGGCTACGAGCAGTACTTC. Its protein product is CVSSATTGGDPGYEQYF. Based on the CDR3 plus reference TRBV18 and TRBJ2-7, the full variable domain is NAGVMQNPRHLVRRRGQEARLRCSPMKGHSHVYWYRQLPEEGLKFMVYLQKENIIDESGMPKERFSAEFPKEGPSILRIQQVVRGDSAAYFCVSSATTGGDPGYEQYFGPGTRLTVT.